This T cell receptor (beta chain) was sequenced in a study of blood T cell repertoires in COVID-19. The wider study: COVID-19 samples, acute and convalescent, were from the United States, Italy and Spain. T cells, B-cell-depleted T cells, or PBMCs provided the cDNA or gDNA that served as material.

Original methodology: Scientists estimated how many nucleated cells there were by amplifying reference gene primers. Sequencing used immunoSEQ multiplex PCR; TCRdb keeps in-frame clones, though not all of them. V and J calls and clone size are as listed in that table; D and trimming were resolved from the DNA. The data contain 90,000 to 150,000 clones, 70% to 80% of them singletons. The CDR3 is 17 residues long. V gave up 5 bases and J gave up 1 base, with 19 bases separating them. Germline-derived CDR1 and CDR2 are SGHVS and FQNEAQ. Sequenced sample: peripheral blood. This receptor was obtained from an elderly woman with acute or convalescent COVID-19. The chain uses TRBV7-8 and TRBJ2-3, with D tentatively TRBD2 (5 bases). In DNA form, the CDR3 reads TGTGCCAGCAGCCAACCCCCACGGGGAAAGGGCACAGATACGCAGTATTTT. It yields the protein CASSQPPRGKGTDTQYF.